The rows below give T cell receptor beta chains drawn from one sample of a study of T cells in Graves' hyperthyroidism and ophthalmopathy. TCRdb passed the multiplex PCR reads through MiXCR, listing each CDR3 protein once. In the table there are approximately 300,000 distinct CDR3 sequences, over 15% of which are singletons. The source material was blood. The source is an older woman with Graves' ophthalmopathy. The CDR3 runs from the conserved cysteine through the conserved F or W. A D gene is named only where the DNA matches it firmly. The size entry is marked missing in some rows and otherwise reads once, few, many or a size class.

size: many; D: TRBD2; V: TRBV7-9; J: TRBJ2-1; DNA: TGTGCCAGCAGCCGCCCTAGTAGCGGGAGTCGGAATGAGCAGTTCTTC; CDR3: CASSRPSSGSRNEQFF
size: many; D: NA; V: TRBV7-6; J: TRBJ2-1; DNA: TGTGCCAGCAGCCCAAGCCGAAGCGGTAGCTCCTACAATGAGCAGTTCTTC; CDR3: CASSPSRSGSSYNEQFF
size: few; D: TRBD2; V: TRBV28; J: TRBJ2-7; DNA: TGTACCAGCAGCTCAGGACTAGCGGCATACGAGCAGTACTTC; CDR3: CTSSSGLAAYEQYF
size: NA; D: NA; V: TRBV20-1; J: TRBJ1-2; DNA: TGCAGTGTTTCCCACAGGGAACTTTATGGCTACACCTTC; CDR3: CSVSHRELYGYTF
size: few; D: NA; V: TRBV6-1; J: TRBJ1-2; DNA: TGTGCCAGCAGTTATCGGGACGGCTATGGCTACACCTTC; CDR3: CASSYRDGYGYTF
size: many; D: TRBD2; V: TRBV3-1; J: TRBJ2-2; DNA: TGTGCCAGCAGCCCTTCGTTGGGGACTAGCACCACGTCGGGCACCGGGGAGCTGTTTTTT; CDR3: CASSPSLGTSTTSGTGELFF
size: few; D: TRBD1; V: TRBV18; J: TRBJ1-4; DNA: TGTGCCAGCGCCCGGGACAGGGGGTCGTCTAATGAAAAACTGTTTTTT; CDR3: CASARDRGSSNEKLFF
size: many; D: NA; V: TRBV5-1; J: TRBJ2-7; DNA: TGCGCCAGCAGCTTGTCCGCTACCTACGAGCAGTACTTC; CDR3: CASSLSATYEQYF
size: many; D: TRBD2; V: TRBV2; J: TRBJ2-2; DNA: TGTGCCAGCAGCGTGGGACTAGCCGGCACCGGGGAGCTGTTTTTT; CDR3: CASSVGLAGTGELFF
size: many; D: NA; V: TRBV20-1; J: TRBJ2-1; DNA: TGCAGTGCTAGACAGTATAGCCCCGACAATGAGCAGTTCTTC; CDR3: CSARQYSPDNEQFF
size: many; D: NA; V: TRBV11-2; J: TRBJ2-1; DNA: TGTGCCAGCAGCTCAATTCAACTAGCCCGATACCGGTTCTTC; CDR3: CASSSIQLARYRFF
size: NA; D: TRBD2; V: TRBV5-4; J: TRBJ2-5; DNA: TGTGCCAGCAGCTTAAATAGCGGGGGGTACCAAGAGACCCAGTACTTC; CDR3: CASSLNSGGYQETQYF
size: many; D: NA; V: TRBV5-6; J: TRBJ2-7; DNA: TGTGCCAGCAGCTTGAGGGTGCGGGATCAGTACGAGCAGTACTTC; CDR3: CASSLRVRDQYEQYF
size: few; D: NA; V: TRBV20-1; J: TRBJ1-2; DNA: TGCAGTGCTAGGCGGGGCAGGCCGAGGGGCTACACCTTC; CDR3: CSARRGRPRGYTF
size: NA; D: NA; V: TRBV12-3/TRBV12-4; J: TRBJ1-3; DNA: TGTGCCAGCAGTTTACGGGAGGACACCCTCTTCTCTGGAAACACCATATATTTT; CDR3: CASSLREDTLFSGNTIYF
size: few; D: NA; V: TRBV5-6; J: TRBJ2-2; DNA: TGTGCCAGCAGCTTGGGCAGCGTCACCGGGGAGCTGTTTTTT; CDR3: CASSLGSVTGELFF
size: many; D: NA; V: TRBV29-1; J: TRBJ1-3; DNA: TGCAGCGTTGATGGGGGCCGGGACACCATATATTTT; CDR3: CSVDGGRDTIYF
size: many; D: NA; V: TRBV6-2/TRBV6-3; J: TRBJ2-6; DNA: TGTGCCAGCAGTTGGGGCTCTGGGGCCAACGTCCTGACTTTC; CDR3: CASSWGSGANVLTF
size: many; D: TRBD1; V: TRBV5-1; J: TRBJ2-2; DNA: TGCGCCAGCTCGGAGGACAGGGTGGCCGGGGAGCTGTTTTTT; CDR3: CASSEDRVAGELFF
size: few; D: NA; V: TRBV6-1; J: TRBJ2-7; DNA: TGTGCCAGCACCACCCCGGGGTCCAACGAGCAGTACTTC; CDR3: CASTTPGSNEQYF
size: many; D: NA; V: TRBV7-9; J: TRBJ2-7; DNA: TGTGCCAGCAGCTTAGACGGTCACGAGCAGTACTTC; CDR3: CASSLDGHEQYF
size: NA; D: NA; V: TRBV3-1; J: TRBJ1-2; DNA: TGTGCCAGCAGCCCCTACTTGGGGGGCACTAACTATGGCTACACCTTC; CDR3: CASSPYLGGTNYGYTF
size: NA; D: NA; V: TRBV6-1; J: TRBJ1-1; DNA: TGTGCCAGCAGTGAAATAGGGAACACTGAAGCTTTCTTT; CDR3: CASSEIGNTEAFF
size: many; D: NA; V: TRBV28; J: TRBJ1-5; DNA: TGTGCCAGCAGGCCGCCGGGGGCAGGACAGCCCCAGCATTTT; CDR3: CASRPPGAGQPQHF
size: NA; D: NA; V: TRBV19; J: TRBJ1-1; DNA: TGTGCCAGTAGAAGTCCCTTACAGGGAGGTAAAACTGAAGCTTTCTTT; CDR3: CASRSPLQGGKTEAFF
size: many; D: NA; V: TRBV4-3; J: TRBJ1-4; DNA: TGCGCCAGCAGCCAAGATGGGCGGGCGGGTAGTGGGCCAAAACTGTTTTTT; CDR3: CASSQDGRAGSGPKLFF
size: many; D: TRBD2; V: TRBV2; J: TRBJ2-1; DNA: TGTGCCAGCAGTGGTGGGAGCGGCGGGGGGAATGAGCAGTTCTTC; CDR3: CASSGGSGGGNEQFF
size: few; D: TRBD1; V: TRBV4-1; J: TRBJ1-5; DNA: TGCGCCAGCAGCCCCGGGACAGGGGTGCCTATAGATCAGCCCCAGCATTTT; CDR3: CASSPGTGVPIDQPQHF
size: few; D: NA; V: TRBV6-1; J: TRBJ1-5; DNA: TGTGCCAGCAGTGATTTTAGATTTCAGCCCCAGCATTTT; CDR3: CASSDFRFQPQHF
size: NA; D: NA; V: TRBV12-3/TRBV12-4; J: TRBJ2-2; DNA: TGTGCCAGCAGCTCAGGGGGGGGCGGGGAGCTGTTTTTT; CDR3: CASSSGGGGELFF
size: few; D: TRBD2; V: TRBV12-3/TRBV12-4; J: TRBJ2-7; DNA: TGTGCCAGCAGTTCACTAGCGGGAGCGTACGAGCAGTACTTC; CDR3: CASSSLAGAYEQYF
size: many; D: NA; V: TRBV6-2/TRBV6-3; J: TRBJ1-1; DNA: TGTGCCAGCAGTCCACCCATCCTCCGCCAGTCCTATGACGCGAACACTGAAGCTTTCTTT; CDR3: CASSPPILRQSYDANTEAFF
size: many; D: TRBD2; V: TRBV5-6; J: TRBJ2-3; DNA: TGTGCCAGCAGCTCGGGGGGGAGCACAGATACGCAGTATTTT; CDR3: CASSSGGSTDTQYF
size: few; D: NA; V: TRBV11-2; J: TRBJ2-3; DNA: TGTGCCAGCAGCCCTCCACTCCGTACGCAGTATTTT; CDR3: CASSPPLRTQYF
size: many; D: NA; V: TRBV20-1; J: TRBJ1-2; DNA: TGCAGTGCTAGATACGGTGCGGACTATGGCTACACCTTC; CDR3: CSARYGADYGYTF
size: many; D: NA; V: TRBV6-1; J: TRBJ1-1; DNA: TGTGCCAGCAGTGATCTCGGACAAGAGAACACTGAAGCTTTCTTT; CDR3: CASSDLGQENTEAFF
size: NA; D: TRBD2; V: TRBV10-3; J: TRBJ2-1; DNA: TGTGCCATCAGTGAGTCTCTGTTTAGCGGGGGTAGCTCCTACAATGAGCAGTTCTTC; CDR3: CAISESLFSGGSSYNEQFF